The 17 T cell receptor beta chains listed next were all sequenced from one sample in a study of blood T cell repertoires in COVID-19. Method: immunoSEQ multiplex PCR; TCRdb's copy keeps in-frame clones and lacks some. The repertoire holds 370,000 or so clones, with around 87% as singletons. The source material was PBMCs or T cells enriched from blood (not recorded which). These TCRs come from a man aged 25-45 years who had recovered from COVID-19.

Only a few counts were recorded for this clone. This rearrangement joins TRBV10-1 to TRBJ2-5; a possible D gene is TRBD2 (5 bases). Germline values: CDR1 WNHNN, CDR2 SYGVQD (reference sequence). This CDR3 is built from 16 residues. V was clipped by 0 bases and J by 2 bases, with 13 bases between them. The CDR3 reads CASSESGPPGQETQYF. CDR3 bases: TGCGCCAGCAGTGAGTCGGGTCCCCCGGGGCAAGAGACCCAGTACTTC.

The chain employs TRBV19 and TRBJ2-1; 9 nucleotides agree with TRBD2. This CDR3 contains 14 residues. V was pared by 1 base and J by 9 bases, with 4 bases of the junction left unmatched. Germline loops: CDR1 LNHDA, CDR2 SQIVND (reference sequence). The chain's CDR3 is CASSIASGGFEQFF. The CDR3 nucleotides read TGTGCCAGTAGTATAGCCAGCGGGGGGTTTGAGCAGTTCTTC.

The rearrangement joins TRBV11-3 to TRBJ2-3, with 11 bases identical to TRBD2. This CDR3 has 17 amino acids. From germline, CDR1 is SGHNT and CDR2 YENEEA. V lost 5 bases to trimming and J lost 4 bases; unmatched junction nucleotides: 11. Here the CDR3 DNA reads TGTGCCAGCAGCCCCCGAGCGGGTAGCGGGGGGGCAGATACGCAGTATTTT. Its protein is CASSPRAGSGGADTQYF.

This sequence joins TRBV13 and TRBJ1-1, with D unresolved. CDR1 is PRHDT and CDR2 is FYEKMQ in the germline V gene (reference sequence). The CDR3 consists of 14 residues. V dropped 5 bases and J dropped 1 base, with 11 bases sitting between them. The CDR3 is CASSPGLPNTEAFF. CDR3 in DNA: TGTGCCAGCAGCCCAGGACTGCCGAACACTGAAGCTTTCTTT.

This clone was counted only a few times. The chain uses TRBV6-4 and TRBJ1-5; 10 bases agree with TRBD1. This CDR3 is built from 13 residues. Germline lookup yields CDR1 MRHNA and CDR2 SNTAGT. Trimming at V came to 6 bases and at J to 6 bases, leaving 2 bases not matched to a gene. The CDR3 here is CASSRDRGQPQHF. The CDR3 coding sequence is TGTGCCAGCAGCCGGGACAGGGGTCAGCCCCAGCATTTT.

This chain links TRBV7-3 with TRBJ2-1; 8 positions match TRBD2. This CDR3 has 15 amino acids. Per the germline V gene, CDR1 is SGHTA and CDR2 is FQGTGA. V shed 5 bases and J 4 bases; nucleotides not matched to a gene: 7. In DNA, the CDR3 is TGTGCCAGCAGCCGCGCAACGGGGGGGTACAATGAGCAGTTCTTC. Translation: CASSRATGGYNEQFF.

This rearrangement joins TRBV6-5 to TRBJ1-2; 9 bases are a match to TRBD1. The V and J ends lost 6 bases and 7 bases, in that order; junction bases with no gene match: 9. CDR3 length equals 14 residues. The germline gives CDR1 MNHEY, CDR2 SVGAGI. The CDR3 protein is CASSSRTGDFGYTF. CDR3 sequence (DNA): TGTGCCAGCAGCTCCCGGACAGGGGATTTTGGCTACACCTTC.

CDR3 loop: CASSIRGNQPQHF. The CDR3, as DNA: TGTGCCAGTAGTATCCGGGGCAATCAGCCCCAGCATTTT. The rearrangement uses TRBV19 and TRBJ1-5; D not resolved. Trimming stripped 3 bases from V and 2 bases from J, with 5 bases between. The germline gives CDR1 LNHDA, CDR2 SQIVND (reference sequence). This CDR3 spans 13 amino acids. The entire variable domain, with the rest obtained from reference TRBV19 and TRBJ1-5, is as follows: DGGITQSPKYLFRKEGQNVTLSCEQNLNHDAMYWYRQDPGQGLRLIYYSQIVNDFQKGDIAEGYSVSREKKESFPLTVTSAQKNPTAFYLCASSIRGNQPQHFGDGTRLSIL.

This clone appeared once. The rearrangement links TRBV7-9 to TRBJ2-1, with 7 nucleotides matching TRBD1. Germline V gene data show CDR1 as SEHNR and CDR2 as FQNEAQ (reference sequence). With V trimmed by 4 bases and J by 8 bases, 8 bases remained unmatched. The CDR3 consists of 14 residues. The CDR3 region has the DNA TGTGCCAGCAGCTCAGGACAGGCGGTGGATGAGCAGTTCTTC. This codes for CASSSGQAVDEQFF.

The rearrangement links TRBV5-1 to TRBJ1-5, with D maybe TRBD1 (5 bases). The V gene's germline CDR1 is SGHRS and CDR2 YFSETQ. The CDR3 extends over 14 amino acids. Trimming cost V 4 bases and J 4 bases, with 12 bases left between them. CDR3 coding DNA: TGCGCCAGCAGCCTGACAGACCCGAATCAGCCCCAGCATTTT. Residues: CASSLTDPNQPQHF.

The chain carries TRBV5-6 and TRBJ2-2, with no clear D. Germline loops: CDR1 SGHDT, CDR2 YYEEEE. The V gene lost 2 bases and the J gene lost 7 bases, with 6 bases spanning the gap. The CDR3 sequence is 12 residues long. The CDR3 reads CASSLRGGELFF. Here the CDR3 DNA reads TGTGCCAGCAGCTTACGAGGCGGGGAGCTGTTTTTT. Together with reference TRBV5-6 and TRBJ2-2, the CDR3 gives the full variable domain: DAGVTQSPTHLIKTRGQQVTLRCSPKSGHDTVSWYQQALGQGPQFIFQYYEEEERQRGNFPDRFSGHQFPNYSSELNVNALLLGDSALYLCASSLRGGELFFGEGSRLTVL.

The CDR3 is CASSLAAAGLYNEQFF. The CDR3 DNA follows: TGCGCCAGCAGCTTGGCCGCGGCAGGGCTCTACAATGAGCAGTTCTTC. This sequence joins TRBV5-1 and TRBJ2-1, with D maybe TRBD1 (5 bases). The CDR3 covers 16 residues. Germline assignment: CDR1 SGHRS and CDR2 YFSETQ. V was cut by 0 bases and J by 3 bases, with 13 bases left in between.

The V gene is TRBV19, the J gene TRBJ1-2, with 8 bases lining up with TRBD1. The length of the CDR3 is 13 residues. V was clipped by 6 bases and J by 3 bases; unmatched bases: 3. The germline CDR1 and CDR2 sequences are LNHDA and SQIVND (reference sequence). The CDR3 reads CASSMTGDYGYTF. DNA for the CDR3: TGTGCCAGTAGCATGACAGGGGACTATGGCTACACCTTC.

The V gene is TRBV5-1, the J gene TRBJ2-1, with 7 bases that match TRBD1. The V segment lost 2 bases and the J segment 6 bases; nucleotides outside the gene matches: 8. The CDR3 loop spans 15 amino acids. Germline values: CDR1 SGHRS, CDR2 YFSETQ. The CDR3 coding sequence is TGCGCCAGCAGCTTATGGACAGGTCAGGGCAATGAGCAGTTCTTC. Amino acid sequence: CASSLWTGQGNEQFF.

This chain links TRBV7-9 with TRBJ2-7, with no clear D. V lost 5 bases to trimming and J lost 1 base, with 6 bases between them. The CDR3 is 12 amino acids. Germline assignment: CDR1 SEHNR and CDR2 FQNEAQ (reference sequence). The CDR3 loop reads CASSPVSYEQYF. In DNA, the CDR3 is TGTGCCAGCAGCCCGGTTTCCTACGAGCAGTACTTC.

This chain links TRBV6-2 or TRBV6-3 with TRBJ1-1, with D maybe TRBD1 (5 bases). V was pared by 2 bases and J by 1 base, with 5 bases between. This CDR3 has 13 amino acids. The germline V gene encodes CDR1 MNHEY and CDR2 SVGEGT. The CDR3 bases are TGTGCCAGCAGTTACCAGGGGAACACTGAAGCTTTCTTT. Residues: CASSYQGNTEAFF.

This chain joins TRBV30 and TRBJ1-3, with 10 bases identical to TRBD1. CDR1 is GTSNPN and CDR2 is SVGIG in the germline V gene (reference sequence). V was pared by 4 bases and J by 1 base, with 7 bases of the junction left unmatched. The CDR3 length is 16 residues. CDR3 sequence reads: CAWIPGQGLSGNTIYF. The CDR3 bases are TGTGCCTGGATCCCGGGACAGGGGTTGTCTGGAAACACCATATATTTT.